Each of the 10 T cell receptor beta chains below was sequenced from the same sample in a study of blood T cells in healthy people across ages. Combining a sample-barcoded 5' primer with a J-beta primer mix, a second PCR ran for about 7 to 11 cycles. TCRdb recomputed calls from the 5' RACE reads with MiXCR, one row per CDR3 protein. Here the sample spans about 970,000 distinct CDR3 sequences, around 54% being singletons. The sequencing sample was made of blood. The receptor set was obtained from a woman aged 60-75 years in good health.

This clonotype was picked up a small number of times. This sequence joins TRBV3-1 and TRBJ2-7; D might be TRBD2 (6 bases). The assigned J gene may be wrong: the sequence end matches TRBJ2-5 better. There are 15 residues in the CDR3. CDR1 is LGHDT, CDR2 YNNKEL, per germline (reference sequence). In DNA form, the CDR3 reads TGTGCCAGCAGCCAAGATTCGGGGGACCAGGGGACCCAGTACTTC. Residues: CASSQDSGDQGTQYF.

The V and J genes are TRBV27 and TRBJ2-6; 7 positions agree with TRBD1. Trimming at V came to 6 bases and at J to 0 bases, leaving 8 bases not matched to a gene. CDR3 length equals 17 residues. Germline loops: CDR1 MNHEY, CDR2 SMNVEV (reference sequence). The CDR3 DNA reads TGTGCCAGCAGGGCCGGGACAGTTAGCTCTGGGGCCAACGTCCTGACTTTC. Translating it yields CASRAGTVSSGANVLTF.

The chain combines TRBV6-5 with TRBJ2-5; 11 positions match TRBD2. Unmatched junction bases numbered 15, after V lost 1 base and J lost 11 bases. This CDR3 region has 17 residues. The germline V gene has CDR1 MNHEY and CDR2 SVGAGI. CDR3 region: CASSYYSGRAGSNEQYF. The CDR3 coding sequence is TGTGCCAGCAGTTACTATAGCGGGAGGGCCGGTTCGAATGAGCAGTACTTC.

This sequence joins TRBV5-1 and TRBJ2-4; TRBD2 agrees at 12 bases. Germline V lookup: CDR1 SGHRS, CDR2 YFSETQ. This CDR3 spans 14 amino acids. V was clipped by 4 bases and J by 13 bases; unmatched bases: 9. CDR3 in amino acids: CASSAGLAGQEQYF. CDR3 nucleotides: TGCGCCAGCAGCGCTGGACTAGCGGGACAGGAGCAGTACTTC.

The chain's CDR3 is CASSLLAGVDEQYF. Here the CDR3 DNA reads TGTGCCAGCAGCCTACTAGCGGGAGTTGACGAGCAGTACTTC. The chain combines TRBV12-3 or TRBV12-4 with TRBJ2-7; TRBD2 matches at 11 bases. V shed 6 bases and J 5 bases; nucleotides not matched to a gene: 6. The CDR3 length is 14 residues.

A few counts support this clonotype. The chain carries TRBV4-2 and TRBJ2-3; 7 bases are a match to TRBD2. The CDR3 totals 17 residues. Germline V gene lookup returns CDR1 LGHNA and CDR2 YNFKEQ. V lost 3 bases and J lost 2; bases outside the gene matches: 11. CDR3 nucleotide sequence: TGTGCCAGCAGCCATGGTTCGGGAGCGGGACCCACAGATACGCAGTATTTT. This encodes CASSHGSGAGPTDTQYF.

This rearrangement joins TRBV20-1 to TRBJ2-1, with TRBD2 identical over 14 bases. The CDR3 has 17 amino acids. The germline V gene encodes CDR1 DFQATT and CDR2 SNEGSKA (reference sequence). Losses at the gene ends were 4 bases for V and 1 base for J; bases not matched to a gene: 6. CDR3: CSATGLAGALSYNEQFF. The CDR3 DNA is TGCAGTGCTACGGGACTAGCGGGAGCCTTATCCTACAATGAGCAGTTCTTC.

This clonotype was seen more than once but under ten times. The chain recombines TRBV7-2 with TRBJ1-2; a possible D gene is TRBD1 (5 bases). The CDR3 sequence is 14 residues long. V shed 1 base and J shed 8 bases, with 14 bases lying between them. Germline V CDR1 and CDR2: SGHTA, FQGNSA. This chain's CDR3 is CASSLVPGSDGYTF. CDR3 DNA sequence: TGTGCCAGCAGCTTAGTCCCAGGGTCAGACGGCTACACCTTC.

The chain joins TRBV24-1 to TRBJ2-1, with a weak D call TRBD1 (6 bases). This CDR3 has 14 amino acids. CDR1 KGHDR and CDR2 SFDVKD come from the germline V gene. V lost 1 base and J 3 bases, leaving 6 bases between the germline ends. CDR3: CATSDLQGYNEQFF. The CDR3 DNA follows: TGTGCCACCAGTGATTTACAGGGCTACAATGAGCAGTTCTTC.

A few counts support this clonotype. This chain joins TRBV10-3 and TRBJ2-2; 12 nucleotides match TRBD2. Germline loops: CDR1 ENHRY, CDR2 SYGVKD. The length of the CDR3 is 16 residues. V was clipped by 5 bases and J by 6 bases; unmatched bases: 7. CDR3 coding DNA: TGTGCCATCAGTTCCGGGACTAGCGGGTTTGCCGGGGAGCTGTTTTTT. Its protein is CAISSGTSGFAGELFF.